The 18 T cell receptor beta chains below were found in one sample sequenced in a study of shared clonotypes between healthy human individuals. The method was immunoSEQ multiplex PCR; TCRdb's version includes in-frame clones alone and lacks a portion of them. Among about 680,000 clones listed, 92% were seen once. Positively selected for CCR7, the CD45RO-negative cells used as naive CD8 cells excluded terminally differentiated effector memory CD45RA+ cells. The sample consisted of naive CD8+ T cells sorted from blood. The receptors shown here come from a man aged 25 to 40 in good health.

This chain uses TRBV7-2 with TRBJ2-7; 11 nucleotides align to TRBD2. This CDR3 has 16 amino acids. Looked up from germline, CDR1 is SGHTA and CDR2 is FQGNSA. The junction had 6 bases not matched to a gene; V was cut back by 5 bases and J by 0 bases. The CDR3 nucleotides read TGTGCCAGCAGCCAGGGGACTAGCGGAAGCTCCTACGAGCAGTACTTC. Protein product: CASSQGTSGSSYEQYF.

In the case of this clone: A read error may produce the germline difference seen at one junction end. Different DNA sequences within this sample yield the same CDR3. The CDR3, as DNA: TGTGCCAGCAGCTTAGGTAGGGGAGACGGCCGCTCCTACGAGCAGTATTTC. Protein sequence: CASSLGRGDGRSYEQYF. The chain uses TRBV7-8 and TRBJ2-7; D tentatively fits TRBD1 or TRBD2 (5 bases each). The V gene's germline CDR1 is SGHVS and CDR2 FQNEAQ. This CDR3 comprises 17 residues.

The chain carries TRBV9 and TRBJ2-2, with no clear D. Germline lookup yields CDR1 SGDLS and CDR2 YYNGEE. This CDR3 has 13 amino acids. V lost 2 bases and J 5 bases, leaving 7 bases between the germline ends. CDR3: CASSVDATGELFF. As DNA, the CDR3 is TGTGCCAGCAGCGTGGACGCGACCGGGGAGCTGTTTTTT.

A remark on this clone: This CDR3 is also generated by other DNA sequences in the sample. CDR3 DNA sequence: TGTGCCAGCAGTTTACTCCGCACAGATACGCAGTATTTT. Translated, it gives CASSLLRTDTQYF. The rearrangement uses TRBV27 and TRBJ2-3; D remains ambiguous. This CDR3 is built from 13 residues. The germline V gene has CDR1 MNHEY and CDR2 SMNVEV (reference sequence). V was shortened by 2 bases and J by 1 base, with 4 bases between the two germline ends.

The J gene is TRBJ2-7, the V gene TRBV6-1; 7 positions agree with TRBD1. Germline V CDR1 and CDR2: MNHNS, SASEGT. This CDR3 has 15 amino acids. J lost 3 bases, V lost 4 bases, and 9 bases had no gene match. CDR3 in DNA: TGTGCCAGCAGTGTTCGCCGGGGACAGCTCTACGAGCAGTACTTC. Translated: CASSVRRGQLYEQYF.

The V call is TRBV25-1, the J call TRBJ2-5, with D hard to call. CDR1 is MGHDK and CDR2 is SYGVNS in the germline V gene. V lost 10 bases to trimming and J lost 5 bases, with 17 bases between them. This CDR3 is 13 amino acids long. This chain's CDR3 is CATAFGTRETQYF. Written as DNA, the CDR3 is TGTGCCACCGCGTTTGGCACGCGGGAGACCCAGTACTTC.

The chain recombines TRBV7-8 with TRBJ2-2; tentative D call: TRBD1 (5 bases). Germline CDR1 is SGHVS and CDR2 is FQNEAQ. Trimming cost V 5 bases and J 6 bases, with 16 bases left between them. CDR3 length: 15 amino acids. The CDR3: CASSQRQGLPGELFF. The DNA for the CDR3 is TGTGCCAGCAGCCAGAGGCAGGGTTTACCCGGGGAGCTGTTTTTT.

V is TRBV7-9 and J is TRBJ2-3, with unresolved D. There are 13 residues in the CDR3. Germline values: CDR1 SEHNR, CDR2 FQNEAQ (reference sequence). V shed 5 bases and J shed 4 bases, with 10 bases lying between them. The CDR3: CASSQAPSDTQYF. CDR3 in DNA: TGTGCCAGCAGCCAGGCCCCTTCAGATACGCAGTATTTT. Full variable domain (outside the CDR3, taken from reference TRBV7-9 and TRBJ2-3): DTGVSQNPRHKITKRGQNVTFRCDPISEHNRLYWYRQTLGQGPEFLTYFQNEAQLEKSRLLSDRFSAERPKGSFSTLEIQRTEQGDSAMYLCASSQAPSDTQYFGPGTRLTVL.

The V and J genes are TRBV13 and TRBJ2-3, with 13 bases aligning to TRBD2. CDR1 and CDR2 (germline): PRHDT, FYEKMQ (reference sequence). V dropped 4 bases and J dropped 4; count of bases not matched to a gene: 14. The CDR3 length is 19 residues. Here the CDR3 reads CASSSTSGRAPGASDTQYF. The CDR3 nucleotides are TGTGCCAGCAGCTCCACTAGCGGGAGGGCCCCTGGGGCTTCAGATACGCAGTATTTT.

This rearrangement joins TRBV5-4 to TRBJ2-7; possible D gene TRBD1, 5 bases. Germline loops: CDR1 SGHNT, CDR2 YYREEE (reference sequence). V was pared by 3 bases and J by 5 bases, with 9 bases between. CDR3 length: 12 residues. The CDR3 bases are TGTGCCAGCAGCTCCAGGGCGGACGAGCAGTACTTC. Protein sequence: CASSSRADEQYF.

The chain is built from TRBV21-1 and TRBJ2-7; the D call TRBD1 from the table was never checked on the DNA. TRBV21-1 corresponds to a pseudogene. The length of the CDR3 is 15 residues. The chain's CDR3 is CASSKSDRSSYEQYF. The CDR3 DNA reads as TGTGCCAGCAGCAAATCTGACAGGAGCTCCTACGAGCAGTACTTC.

The V call is TRBV4-1, the J call TRBJ1-5; D is unclear. The V gene lost 1 base and the J gene lost 9 bases, with 10 bases spanning the gap. The CDR3 covers 13 residues. Germline values: CDR1 MGHRA, CDR2 YSYEKL. CDR3 DNA: TGCGCCAGCAGCCAAGGTGGGCGATGGCCCCAGCATTTT. The encoded protein is CASSQGGRWPQHF.

V and J are TRBV7-9 and TRBJ1-2; 7 bases are a match to TRBD1. The CDR3 totals 17 residues. V was clipped by 3 bases and J by 0 bases; unmatched bases: 10. Per the germline V gene, CDR1 is SEHNR and CDR2 is FQNEAQ (reference sequence). The CDR3 nucleotides are TGTGCCAGCAGCTTTTCCGGCCTAGGGACAGCTAACTATGGCTACACCTTC. Translating it yields CASSFSGLGTANYGYTF.

This rearrangement joins TRBV6-5 to TRBJ1-1, with D hard to call. There are 14 residues in the CDR3. The ends were cut back, 3 bases at V and 0 bases at J, with 8 bases in the middle. Germline CDR1 MNHEY, CDR2 SVGAGI. The CDR3 loop is CASSYQTMNTEAFF. DNA for the CDR3: TGTGCCAGCAGTTATCAAACCATGAACACTGAAGCTTTCTTT.

The DNA for the CDR3 is TGTGCCAGTAGTATGGAGCCGTACGCTGCAGATACGCAGTATTTT. Encoded protein: CASSMEPYAADTQYF. V and J are TRBV19 and TRBJ2-3; D is unresolved. CDR1 is LNHDA, CDR2 SQIVND, per germline (reference sequence). Between the trimmed V and J ends, which lost 3 bases and 4 bases, there was a span of 14 bases. This CDR3 comprises 15 residues.

This chain joins TRBV4-3 and TRBJ2-7; no reliable D call. Trimming shortened V by 5 bases and J by 3 bases, and 11 bases separated the two germline ends. Per the germline V gene, CDR1 is LGHNA and CDR2 is YSLEER. The CDR3 length is 13 residues. This CDR3 is CASSAAPFYEQYF. The CDR3 nucleotides are TGCGCCAGCAGCGCCGCCCCGTTCTACGAGCAGTACTTC.

V is TRBV7-9 and J is TRBJ2-1; D not certain. Looked up from germline, CDR1 is SEHNR and CDR2 is FQNEAQ (reference sequence). With 5 bases removed from V and 5 bases from J, the gap between germline ends came to 16 bases. The CDR3 covers 15 residues. CDR3 sequence reads: CASSHNTVRHNEQFF. The CDR3 DNA sequence: TGTGCCAGCAGCCACAACACCGTACGCCACAATGAGCAGTTCTTC.

This chain joins TRBV7-9 and TRBJ2-2; 9 bases are a match to TRBD1. CDR1 is SEHNR and CDR2 is FQNEAQ in the germline V gene (reference sequence). This CDR3 has 18 amino acids. The J segment lost 7 bases and the V segment lost 6 bases, leaving 18 bases of the junction unmatched. The CDR3 region has the DNA TGTGCCAGCAGACGCCCCGACCGGGGACAGGGTTTGGGCGGGGAGCTGTTTTTT. This encodes CASRRPDRGQGLGGELFF. Full variable domain (missing parts from reference TRBV7-9 and TRBJ2-2): DTGVSQNPRHKITKRGQNVTFRCDPISEHNRLYWYRQTLGQGPEFLTYFQNEAQLEKSRLLSDRFSAERPKGSFSTLEIQRTEQGDSAMYLCASRRPDRGQGLGGELFFGEGSRLTVL.